The source of this T cell receptor (beta chain) is a study of T cell responses to AZD1222 COVID-19 vaccine. Whole-study findings and limits: Two AZD1222 doses significantly raised spike-specific TCR breadth and depth over controls. The donor cohort was predominantly white British with a female majority, and clonal diversity may have been underestimated.

Repertoires were generated with immunoSEQ multiplex PCR, while TCRdb's copy carries only in-frame clones and drops some. The sample consists of tens of thousands of clones, 65% to 85% of them appearing once. Comments on this clone: The antigen is not known.

This CDR3 has 16 amino acids. V lost 5 bases, J lost 6 bases, and 16 bases stayed unmatched. Germline CDR1 reads SEHNR; CDR2 reads FQNEAQ (reference sequence). The TCR was taken from an adult who received the AZD1222 COVID-19 vaccine. Material: peripheral blood, obtained 28 days after the second AZD1222 dose. The rearrangement links TRBV7-9 to TRBJ2-7; 7 bases are a match to TRBD2. The DNA for the CDR3 is TGTGCCAGCAGCCGAGGCGGGCGCGGGAGCCTCAGCGAGCAGTACTTC. This encodes CASSRGGRGSLSEQYF. Supplemented by reference TRBV7-9 and TRBJ2-7, the full variable domain reads DTGVSQNPRHKITKRGQNVTFRCDPISEHNRLYWYRQTLGQGPEFLTYFQNEAQLEKSRLLSDRFSAERPKGSFSTLEIQRTEQGDSAMYLCASSRGGRGSLSEQYFGPGTRLTVT.